Presented here are 21 T cell receptor beta chains from one specimen sequenced in a study of blood T cells in healthy people across ages. A J-beta primer mix and a sample-barcoded 5' primer were used in a second PCR of roughly 6 to 12 cycles. TCRdb re-called the 5' RACE reads with MiXCR, one entry per CDR3 protein. The sample shows roughly 1,500,000 distinct CDR3 sequences, about 31% of them seen only once. The sequencing sample was made of blood. The receptor source for this set is a woman in her twenties or thirties in good health.

The chain employs TRBV6-2 or TRBV6-3 and TRBJ1-2, with 8 bases identical to TRBD1. Germline CDR1 reads MNHEY; CDR2 reads SVGEGT. After removal of 2 bases from V and 2 bases from J, the junction contained 7 bases not matched to a gene. The CDR3 spans 16 residues. The CDR3 nucleotides are TGTGCCAGCAGTTACGCCGGTAGACAGGGGAACTATGGCTACACCTTC. Translated, it gives CASSYAGRQGNYGYTF.

For the CDR3, the DNA is TGCGCCAGCAGCGATGACAGGGTTTCGAACACTGAAGCTTTCTTT. Protein sequence: CASSDDRVSNTEAFF. The chain joins TRBV5-1 to TRBJ1-1, with TRBD1 matching 7 bases. Germline V gene lookup returns CDR1 SGHRS and CDR2 YFSETQ. The CDR3 is 15 amino acids. Germline trimming cut 4 bases from V and 1 base from J; bases unmatched to any gene: 7.

In its sample, this clonotype was seen a few times. The chain employs TRBV5-1 and TRBJ2-3; TRBD2 agrees at 9 bases. The CDR3 sequence is 16 residues long. V was pared by 0 bases and J by 1 base, with 3 bases of the junction left unmatched. Per germline, CDR1 SGHRS and CDR2 YFSETQ. Here the CDR3 DNA reads TGCGCCAGCAGCTTGGCTGGCGGGAGGGGCACAGATACGCAGTATTTT. Translated: CASSLAGGRGTDTQYF.

Comments on this clonotype: A read error may explain this, as a much larger clone is one base away. The CDR3 bases are TGTGCCAGCAGTTTAGGGGGGGGACTACAAGAGGCCCAGTACTTC. Translation gives CASSLGGGLQEAQYF. This chain uses TRBV6-5 with TRBJ2-5; D perhaps matches TRBD2 (7 bases). This CDR3 is 15 amino acids long. Germline-derived CDR1 and CDR2 are MNHEY and SVGAGI.

Turning to this clonotype: Just one base apart from a much larger clone, this may be a read error. V usage is TRBV10-3 and J usage is TRBJ2-7, with 7 bases fitting TRBD2. The germline gives CDR1 ENHRY, CDR2 SYGVKD. Unmatched junction bases numbered 14, after V lost 6 bases and J lost 6 bases. The length of the CDR3 is 15 residues. CDR3 region: CAISGLVGGPSEQYF. The CDR3 DNA follows: TGTGCCATCAGCGGACTAGTGGGAGGGCCGAGCGAGCAGTACTTC.

In this sample, this clonotype turned up a few times. This chain uses TRBV5-1 with TRBJ2-7, with a weak D call TRBD2 (6 bases). The V end was cut by 0 bases, the J end by 3 bases, with 19 bases between. The CDR3 is made up of 17 amino acids. In germline, CDR1 is SGHRS, CDR2 YFSETQ. CDR3 sequence (DNA): TGCGCCAGCAGCTTGGAAGTGAAAGATAGCGGAGGCTACGAGCAGTACTTC. Amino acids: CASSLEVKDSGGYEQYF.

This clonotype was counted ten times or more. V is TRBV10-3 and J is TRBJ2-7, with D uncertain. CDR1 and CDR2 (germline): ENHRY, SYGVKD. V lost 6 bases and J lost 5, with 8 bases in between. The CDR3 has 11 amino acids. This chain's CDR3 is CAIRGMNEQYF. CDR3 nucleotides: TGTGCCATCAGGGGTATGAACGAGCAGTACTTC.

The chain combines TRBV11-1 with TRBJ2-3; TRBD2 aligns across 7 bases. This CDR3 has 14 residues. Germline V lookup: CDR1 SGHAT, CDR2 FQDESV (reference sequence). With V trimmed by 8 bases and J by 11 bases, 16 bases remained unmatched. The CDR3 DNA is TGTGCCAGCGTCAGCGGGCTAGCGGAAAATAGGCAGTATTTT. Protein: CASVSGLAENRQYF.

Regarding this clonotype: This sequence may be a read error, since a much larger clone differs from it by one base. The chain combines TRBV2 with TRBJ2-5; D unresolved. Germline loops: CDR1 SNHLY, CDR2 FYNNEI. The CDR3 length is 12 residues. V gave up 2 bases and J gave up 5 bases, with 6 bases separating them. CDR3 sequence (DNA): TGTGCCAGCAGTGAACAGGTGGAGACCCAGTACTTC. It translates to CASSEQVETQYF.

This clonotype was observed at least ten times. V gene TRBV29-1 combines with J gene TRBJ2-1; a possible D gene is TRBD2 (6 bases). In germline, CDR1 is SQVTM, CDR2 ANQGSEA. Trimming removed 7 bases at V and 1 base at J, with 14 bases between. The length of the CDR3 is 14 residues. CDR3 loop: CSGRDFPSYNEQFF. The CDR3 nucleotides are TGCAGCGGGAGGGACTTTCCTTCCTACAATGAGCAGTTCTTC.

This clonotype was found many times. This chain links TRBV5-1 with TRBJ2-6; possible D gene TRBD2, 5 bases. From germline, CDR1 is SGHRS and CDR2 YFSETQ. This CDR3 is built from 14 residues. Trimming stripped 6 bases from V and 4 bases from J, with 11 bases between. The CDR3: CASTEGEGANVLTF. DNA of the CDR3: TGCGCCAGCACTGAGGGTGAAGGGGCCAACGTCCTGACTTTC.

This chain links TRBV6-6 with TRBJ1-1, with TRBD1 matching 7 bases. J was trimmed by 1 base and V by 6 bases; bases with no gene match: 8. The germline gives CDR1 MNHNY, CDR2 SVGAGI (reference sequence). There are 15 residues in the CDR3. CDR3 amino acids: CASRPRQGANTEAFF. The CDR3, as DNA: TGTGCCAGCAGGCCCCGACAGGGAGCGAACACTGAAGCTTTCTTT.

Notes on this clonotype: Just one base apart from a much larger clone, this may be a read error. J is TRBJ2-3 and V is TRBV28, with 7 bases lining up with TRBD2. Trimming removed 7 bases from V and 4 bases from J; junction bases left unmatched: 14. From germline, CDR1 is MDHEN and CDR2 SYDVKM. This CDR3 is built from 16 residues. The CDR3 DNA sequence: TGTGCCAGCACCTCCCTGAGGAGCGGGACCGCAGATACGCAGTATTTT. The encoded protein is CASTSLRSGTADTQYF. Complete variable domain (other parts from reference TRBV28 and TRBJ2-3): DVKVTQSSRYLVKRTGEKVFLECVQDMDHENMFWYRQDPGLGLRLIYFSYDVKMKEKGDIPEGYSVSREKKERFSLILESASTNQTSMYLCASTSLRSGTADTQYFGPGTRLTVL.

The gene calls are TRBV7-9 and TRBJ2-1, with D perhaps assigned TRBD1 or TRBD2 (5 bases each). V was pared by 7 bases and J by 6 bases, with 19 bases between. The CDR3 runs to 15 residues. In germline, CDR1 is SEHNR, CDR2 FQNEAQ (reference sequence). The CDR3 DNA follows: TGTGCCAGCAACACTCCAGGGACCCGAGGCAATGAGCAGTTCTTC. Translating gives CASNTPGTRGNEQFF. The variable domain in full, with the rest retrieved from reference TRBV7-9 and TRBJ2-1, is DTGVSQNPRHKITKRGQNVTFRCDPISEHNRLYWYRQTLGQGPEFLTYFQNEAQLEKSRLLSDRFSAERPKGSFSTLEIQRTEQGDSAMYLCASNTPGTRGNEQFFGPGTRLTVL.

This clonotype was seen a handful of times. This CDR3 reads CASSVGGGGLVNEQFF. The DNA for the CDR3 is TGTGCCAGCAGCGTAGGAGGTGGCGGACTTGTCAATGAGCAGTTCTTC. V and J are TRBV9 and TRBJ2-1; a weak D match, TRBD2 (5 bases). CDR3 length: 16 amino acids. CDR1 and CDR2 from the germline V gene are SGDLS and YYNGEE. V lost 0 bases to trimming and J lost 6 bases, with 16 bases between them. The full variable domain, its missing parts supplied by reference TRBV9 and TRBJ2-1, is DSGVTQTPKHLITATGQRVTLRCSPRSGDLSVYWYQQSLDQGLQFLIQYYNGEERAKGNILERFSAQQFPDLHSELNLSSLELGDSALYFCASSVGGGGLVNEQFFGPGTRLTVL.

This clonotype came up a few times. The CDR3 nucleotides read TGTGCCACCAGTGATAGGGCAGACGAGCAGTACTTC. Amino acids: CATSDRADEQYF. The V gene is TRBV24-1, the J gene TRBJ2-7; no definite D call. V lost 3 bases to trimming and J lost 5 bases, with 7 bases between them. The CDR3 runs to 12 residues. Germline CDR1 is KGHDR and CDR2 is SFDVKD.

The chain is built from TRBV5-6 and TRBJ2-3, with D possibly matching TRBD2 (7 bases). This CDR3 contains 16 residues. Between the trimmed V and J ends, which lost 4 bases and 1 base, there was a span of 16 bases. Germline CDR1 SGHDT, CDR2 YYEEEE. CDR3 sequence: CASSADGRGRTDTQYF. The CDR3 bases are TGTGCCAGCAGCGCGGATGGGCGGGGGCGCACAGATACGCAGTATTTT.

This clonotype was seen a handful of times. The chain is built from TRBV7-9 and TRBJ2-5; 7 bases are shared with TRBD1. Near its end, the DNA agrees better with TRBJ2-7, so the J call may be wrong. Germline V gene sequence: CDR1 SEHNR, CDR2 FQNEAQ (reference sequence). The CDR3 length is 15 residues. The CDR3 is CASSSQGDTNYEQYF. The CDR3 coding sequence is TGTGCCAGCAGCTCTCAGGGGGACACCAACTACGAGCAGTACTTC.

Details on this clonotype: This may come from a read error, since a much larger clone is one base off. The chain recombines TRBV6-2 or TRBV6-3 with TRBJ2-7; D assignment may be TRBD1 or TRBD2 (5 bases each). The germline gives CDR1 MNHEY, CDR2 SVGEGT. Trimming shortened V by 7 bases and J by 5 bases, and 18 bases separated the two germline ends. This CDR3 spans 14 amino acids. The CDR3: CASTPGPGWNEQYF. CDR3 DNA sequence: TGTGCCAGCACCCCAGGGCCGGGGTGGAACGAGCAGTACTTC.

The V gene is TRBV7-3, the J gene TRBJ2-1; 8 bases agree with TRBD1. Germline V lookup: CDR1 SGHTA, CDR2 FQGTGA. This CDR3 is built from 16 residues. Losses at the gene ends were 0 bases for V and 8 bases for J; bases not matched to a gene: 9. CDR3 nucleotide sequence: TGTGCCAGCAGCTTAACGAACAGGGGGAAGCTTCATGAGCAGTTCTTC. This gives the protein CASSLTNRGKLHEQFF.

V and J are TRBV25-1 and TRBJ2-3; D is perhaps TRBD1 (5 bases). With 10 bases removed from V and 2 bases from J, the gap between germline ends came to 13 bases. Germline CDR1 reads MGHDK; CDR2 reads SYGVNS. The CDR3 runs to 13 residues. The CDR3 DNA is TGTGCCACCTGCTGGGGCTCCACAGATACGCAGTATTTT. It encodes CATCWGSTDTQYF.